A selection of T cell receptor beta chains follows, all from one sample in a study of OX40 agonist ivuxolimab in advanced cancers. The table came from immunoSEQ multiplex PCR; TCRdb's copy has only in-frame clones and leaves some out. This table has 53,000 or so clones, 84% appearing once. The sequenced sample was CD4+ or CD8+ T cells sorted from blood, obtained in a trial of the OX40 agonist ivuxolimab. These receptors were taken from an adult with an advanced solid tumor such as melanoma, head and neck, liver or kidney cancer. The CDR3 runs from the conserved cysteine through the conserved F or W. Rows may omit the clone size; those that give it use once, few, many or a size class.

v_call | clone_size | cdr3_aa
TRBV5-4 | - | CASSLTSGRSTDTQYF
TRBV16 | few | CASSLNQGGYEQYF
TRBV11-2 | - | CASSLRRGSLNEQFF
TRBV2 | - | CASGVSAIYEQYF
TRBV5-1 | - | CASTPTAGSTEAFF
TRBV7-8 | - | CASSLGYNSGSSSPPYEQYF
TRBV4-1 | - | CASSQGTTSGNPDTQYF
TRBV18 | few | CASSRKTWDSSYEQYF
TRBV5-8 | - | CASSLIYNEQFF
TRBV5-6 | few | CASSGRGTQYF
TRBV7-6 | - | CASSLGPSGRASAAYEQYF
TRBV5-4 | - | CASGLTSGASYEQYF
TRBV10-3 | - | CAISGIRPGADTQYF
TRBV7-3 | - | CASSFGRGPHVSYEQYF
TRBV5-1 | - | CASGLRGGADEKLFF
TRBV29-1 | - | CSVVGTEAFF
TRBV6-5 | - | CASSPSWDGAYEQYF
TRBV6-1 | - | CASSGVSYEQYF
TRBV28 | - | CASSGQGPPYEQYF
TRBV28 | - | CASSLGTSGQTQYF
TRBV19 | - | CASSTSRDNEQYF
TRBV6-6 | - | CASSYSSQPYNEQFF
TRBV5-1 | few | CASSRWDRANEKLFF
TRBV27 | - | CASSLTLNQPQHF
TRBV5-6 | few | CASSLDRDYGYTF
TRBV5-1 | - | CASSWTASTDTQYF
TRBV7-2 | - | CASSLLAGDTDTQYF
TRBV10-3 | - | CAISESTSYNEQFF
TRBV6-5 | - | CASSYPTSQGPDTQYF
TRBV11-3 | - | CASSSLTVSYEQYF
TRBV25-1 | - | CASSDVGHGEKLFF
TRBV11-3 | once | CASSPGGVQPQHF
TRBV4-1 | - | CASSQDRTSGNNEQFF
TRBV7-2 | - | CASSYRVDTGELFF
TRBV5-5 | few | CASSLEGLADQETQYF
TRBV11-2 | - | CASSVNTGVGYEQYF
TRBV6-5 | once | CASSYSGGRGNGYTF
TRBV10-1 | - | CASSLQVGETQYF
TRBV6-5 | - | CASGDTVQYEQYF
TRBV6-5 | - | CASLRDNEQFF
TRBV6-9 | - | CASSGYGYTF
TRBV12-5 | - | CASGPGQGAETQYF
TRBV7-2 | - | CASSSSGSGEQYF
TRBV10-2 | once | CASSEAYNEQFF
TRBV5-5 | - | CASSQDYNLAGYEQYF
TRBV5-1 | - | CASSLAPGGVGWGQFF
TRBV7-9 | - | CASSLGPQGGQTQYF
TRBV7-2 | once | CASSDRRTGAEAFF
TRBV7-2 | medium-sized | CASSTSGRFNEQFF
TRBV19 | - | CASSGDRGINYGYTF
TRBV27 | - | CASSSRDGIQETQYF
TRBV7-9 | - | CASSLSEGIYGYTF
TRBV5-6 | - | CASNPRVWSANYNEQFF
TRBV11-3 | - | CASNPGQASDTQYF
TRBV5-1 | - | CASSQPGTEANYGYTF
TRBV11-3 | - | CASSFMSSGSLEQFF
TRBV27 | - | CASSSRRNNEQFF
TRBV18 | - | CASSPGLGNTGELFF
TRBV6-5 | - | CASSYQPSATYGYTF